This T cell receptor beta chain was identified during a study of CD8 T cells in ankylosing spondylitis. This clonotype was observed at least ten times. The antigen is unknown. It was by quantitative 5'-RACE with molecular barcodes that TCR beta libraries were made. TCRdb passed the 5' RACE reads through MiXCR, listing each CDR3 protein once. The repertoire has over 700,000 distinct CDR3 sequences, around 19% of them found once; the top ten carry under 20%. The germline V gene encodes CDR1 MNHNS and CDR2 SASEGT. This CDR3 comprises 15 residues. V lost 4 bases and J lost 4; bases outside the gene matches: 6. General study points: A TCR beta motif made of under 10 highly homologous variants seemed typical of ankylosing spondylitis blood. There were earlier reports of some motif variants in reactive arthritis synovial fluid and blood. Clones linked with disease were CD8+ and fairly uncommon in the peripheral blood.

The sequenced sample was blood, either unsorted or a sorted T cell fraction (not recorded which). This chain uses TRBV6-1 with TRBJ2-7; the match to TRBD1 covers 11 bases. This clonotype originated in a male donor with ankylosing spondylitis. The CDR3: CASSAGQGVRYEQYF. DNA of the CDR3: TGTGCCAGCAGTGCGGGACAGGGGGTAAGGTACGAGCAGTACTTC.